This T cell receptor beta chain originates from a study of T-cell reconstitution after alpha-beta-depleted transplantation in children. The CDR3 runs 16 residues. Germline V gives CDR1 SGHVS, CDR2 FQNEAQ. Deletions cut 6 bases from V and 2 bases from J, with 19 bases between. The TCRbeta library was prepared with unique molecular identifiers. TCRdb re-called the PCR reads with MiXCR, one entry per CDR3 protein. The sample shows about a million distinct CDR3 sequences, under 30% of them seen only once. This TCR derives from a boy under two years old who had a stem cell transplant for SCID, so the T cells may come from the graft donor. The specimen was PBMCs, mostly from graft donor cells, collected 360 days after TCRalphabeta/CD19-depleted stem cell transplant. V is TRBV7-8 and J is TRBJ2-5, with D possibly matching TRBD2 (6 bases). DNA for the CDR3: TGTGCCAGCAGGGCAACCCTGGCGGAGGGGCAAGAGACCCAGTACTTC. It specifies CASRATLAEGQETQYF.